Listed here is a single T cell receptor beta chain. Antigen: not known. The data belong to a study of T cell responses to AZD1222 COVID-19 vaccine. Study conclusions and caveats: Females made up more of the donors, who were largely white British, and clonal diversity may have come out too low.

CDR1 DFQATT and CDR2 SNEGSKA come from the germline V gene (reference sequence). The CDR3 has 10 amino acids. Generated by immunoSEQ multiplex PCR, the TCRdb table keeps only in-frame clones and is missing some. The table lists 120,000 or so clones, 80% to 95% of them singletons. This chain links TRBV20-1 with TRBJ1-1; 9 positions agree with TRBD1. The sequenced sample was peripheral blood, obtained 28 days after the second dose of the MenACWY control vaccine. This clonotype was sampled from an adult who received the MenACWY meningococcal vaccine as a control. The CDR3 coding sequence is TGCAGAGGACAGGGGACTGAAGCTTTCTTT. It is translated as CRGQGTEAFF.